This entry lists 8 T cell receptor beta chains sequenced from one sample in a study of blood T cell repertoires in COVID-19 (dated by TCRdb to 2018 to 2021). Library creation used the immunoSEQ multiplex PCR assay. Entries here come from immuneACCESS through TCRdb and include only in-frame sequences with V and J called. Some clones fail to appear in such tables; in the studies checked, an unresolved V gene covers under half of the shortfall, and the cause of the remainder is unknown. Here the sample has about 360,000 clones; 86% occur a single time. Just over 7% of the sample is in the top ten clones. Material: peripheral blood. The origin of the receptors is a woman aged 60-70 years with COVID-19, enrolled during active disease.

The chain recombines TRBV7-2 with TRBJ2-1; 7 bases align to TRBD2. Trimming at V came to 5 bases and at J to 8 bases, leaving 15 bases not matched to a gene. Per germline, CDR1 SGHTA and CDR2 FQGNSA. CDR3 size: 16 residues. This CDR3 reads CASSQPEAGRGYEQFF. The CDR3 DNA reads as TGTGCCAGCAGCCAACCCGAAGCGGGGAGAGGGTATGAGCAGTTCTTC.

This clone has only one observation. The J gene is TRBJ1-1, the V gene TRBV29-1, with D possibly matching TRBD1 (6 bases). Trimming stripped 2 bases from V and 4 bases from J, with 11 bases between. The CDR3 contains 13 residues. Germline V lookup: CDR1 SQVTM, CDR2 ANQGSEA. CDR3 bases: TGCAGCGTTGAACGGCAGGGGTTCACTGAAGCTTTCTTT. Protein sequence: CSVERQGFTEAFF.

The rearrangement joins TRBV27 to TRBJ2-3; D ambiguous. The CDR3 is made up of 15 amino acids. V lost 4 bases, J lost 2 bases, and 13 bases lay in between. Germline-derived CDR1 and CDR2 are MNHEY and SMNVEV (reference sequence). The CDR3 DNA sequence: TGTGCCAGCAGTTCAGTGCCGGGTTTCACAGATACGCAGTATTTT. Protein product: CASSSVPGFTDTQYF.

The rearrangement joins TRBV9 to TRBJ2-7; TRBD2 aligns across 14 bases. The CDR3 sequence is 14 residues long. The junction had 1 base not matched to a gene; V was cut back by 4 bases and J by 4 bases. Germline CDR1 SGDLS, CDR2 YYNGEE. The CDR3 spells CASSRTSGGYEQYF. CDR3 sequence (DNA): TGTGCCAGCAGCAGGACTAGCGGGGGGTACGAGCAGTACTTC.

The J gene is TRBJ1-4, the V gene TRBV4-2, with D perhaps matching TRBD1 (6 bases). CDR1 is LGHNA, CDR2 YNFKEQ, per germline. V lost 4 bases and J 3 bases, leaving 24 bases between the germline ends. This CDR3 is 19 amino acids long. CDR3 bases: TGTGCCAGCAGCCCCCCGGGGGGGCAGGGGAGGGGAGCTAATGAAAAACTGTTTTTT. Its protein is CASSPPGGQGRGANEKLFF.

V gene TRBV29-1 combines with J gene TRBJ1-1, with 8 bases that match TRBD1. CDR3 size: 14 residues. The V gene end was trimmed by 7 bases and the J gene end by 1 base; junction bases not matched to a gene: 8. Germline assignment: CDR1 SQVTM and CDR2 ANQGSEA. The CDR3 region is CSGRGLRRNTEAFF. CDR3 nucleotides: TGCAGCGGCAGGGGGCTGAGGAGGAACACTGAAGCTTTCTTT.

V and J are TRBV5-1 and TRBJ1-4; D is ambiguous. The CDR3 has 16 residues. Trimming left V 0 bases short and J 6 bases short, with 15 bases between. The germline V gene encodes CDR1 SGHRS and CDR2 YFSETQ. CDR3 residues: CASSLAVRFGDEKLFF. CDR3 coding DNA: TGCGCCAGCAGCTTGGCCGTACGTTTCGGGGATGAAAAACTGTTTTTT.

The chain combines TRBV12-5 with TRBJ2-7, with 9 bases identical to TRBD1. In germline, CDR1 is LGHNT, CDR2 FRNRAP. The CDR3 length is 14 residues. The V segment lost 1 base and the J segment 6 bases; nucleotides outside the gene matches: 4. This CDR3 reads CASGLETGGSEQYF. The CDR3 bases are TGTGCTAGTGGTTTGGAGACAGGGGGGAGCGAGCAGTACTTC.